The 24 T cell receptor beta chains reported below all come from one sample, sequenced in a study of cytomegalovirus exposure and HLA in healthy donors. PCR primers comprised 60 Vbeta and 13 Jbeta primers. Sequenced by immunoSEQ multiplex PCR; TCRdb stores in-frame clones only, minus some. The repertoire has roughly 190,000 clones, roughly a tenth of them found once; the top ten carry over 1%. Sequences were obtained from PBMCs. Source of these receptors: a woman aged 25 to 39 in good health and CMV-seropositive.

This chain links TRBV5-1 with TRBJ2-7; D possibly corresponds to TRBD1 (6 bases). Trimming removed 3 bases at V and 5 bases at J, with 12 bases between. The V gene's germline CDR1 is SGHRS and CDR2 YFSETQ. This CDR3 contains 13 residues. The CDR3 nucleotides read TGCGCCAGCAGCTCACCGACAGGCCACGAGCAGTACTTC. It encodes CASSSPTGHEQYF.

This chain's CDR3 is CASTWDISTEAFF. CDR3 nucleotide sequence: TGTGCCAGCACCTGGGACATCTCCACTGAAGCTTTCTTT. The rearrangement joins TRBV2 to TRBJ1-1; weak D call: TRBD1 (6 bases). CDR3 length equals 13 residues. CDR1 and CDR2 (germline): SNHLY, FYNNEI. V was pared by 7 bases and J by 4 bases, with 13 bases between. The full variable domain, in which reference TRBV2 and TRBJ1-1 provide the parts outside the CDR3, is EPEVTQTPSHQVTQMGQEVILRCVPISNHLYFYWYRQILGQKVEFLVSFYNNEISEKSEIFDDQFSVERPDGSNFTLKIRSTKLEDSAMYFCASTWDISTEAFFGQGTRLTVV.

J is TRBJ2-7 and V is TRBV5-1, with 9 bases aligning to TRBD2. Looked up from germline, CDR1 is SGHRS and CDR2 is YFSETQ. CDR3 length: 15 residues. V shed 4 bases and J 4 bases; nucleotides not matched to a gene: 9. Here the CDR3 DNA reads TGCGCCAGCAGCGCGAGAACTAGCGGGCTTTACGAGCAGTACTTC. Its translation: CASSARTSGLYEQYF. The variable domain in full, with the rest retrieved from reference TRBV5-1 and TRBJ2-7, is KAGVTQTPRYLIKTRGQQVTLSCSPISGHRSVSWYQQTPGQGLQFLFEYFSETQRNKGNFPGRFSGRQFSNSRSEMNVSTLELGDSALYLCASSARTSGLYEQYFGPGTRLTVT.

This rearrangement joins TRBV5-6 to TRBJ2-2; the D gene is possibly TRBD2 (6 bases). Germline CDR1 and CDR2: SGHDT and YYEEEE. The V gene lost 0 bases and the J gene lost 5 bases, with 11 bases spanning the gap. The length of the CDR3 is 15 residues. Here the CDR3 reads CASSLVGRRTGELFF. CDR3 coding DNA: TGTGCCAGCAGCTTGGTCGGGAGAAGAACCGGGGAGCTGTTTTTT.

The V and J genes are TRBV9 and TRBJ2-7, with TRBD1 matching 11 bases. This CDR3 has 15 amino acids. V shed 0 bases, J shed 7 bases, and the junction held 6 bases outside the gene matches. Germline CDR1 is SGDLS and CDR2 is YYNGEE. The CDR3 DNA follows: TGTGCCAGCAGCGTAGCCGGACAGGGGGCGAGGGAGCAGTACTTC. It encodes CASSVAGQGAREQYF. Full variable domain (missing parts from reference TRBV9 and TRBJ2-7): DSGVTQTPKHLITATGQRVTLRCSPRSGDLSVYWYQQSLDQGLQFLIQYYNGEERAKGNILERFSAQQFPDLHSELNLSSLELGDSALYFCASSVAGQGAREQYFGPGTRLTVT.

The chain combines TRBV15 with TRBJ2-7; the match to TRBD2 covers 8 bases. Looked up from germline, CDR1 is LNHNV and CDR2 is YYDKDF (reference sequence). The J segment lost 4 bases and the V segment lost 8 bases, leaving 10 bases of the junction unmatched. The CDR3 has 14 amino acids. The CDR3 DNA reads as TGTGCCACCTCGGGGAGCGGGAGATCTTACGAGCAGTACTTC. Amino acids: CATSGSGRSYEQYF.

The sample holds a few counts of this clone. V gene TRBV5-4 combines with J gene TRBJ2-3, with TRBD1 matching 8 bases. The germline CDR1 and CDR2 sequences are SGHNT and YYREEE (reference sequence). Germline trimming cut 5 bases from V and 7 bases from J; bases unmatched to any gene: 9. The CDR3 loop spans 14 amino acids. The CDR3 DNA is TGTGCCAGCAGTCGTGGACAGGGTTCGAATACGCAGTATTTT. Translation: CASSRGQGSNTQYF.

This chain connects TRBV6-4 to TRBJ1-2; possible D gene TRBD1, 6 bases. V was trimmed by 8 bases and J by 8 bases, leaving 18 bases between them. Germline values: CDR1 MRHNA, CDR2 SNTAGT. The CDR3 length is 13 residues. This CDR3 reads CASHRASGEGYTF. The CDR3 bases are TGTGCCAGCCACAGGGCGTCAGGGGAGGGCTACACCTTC.

V usage is TRBV7-3 and J usage is TRBJ2-5; 8 bases match TRBD2. The germline V gene encodes CDR1 SGHTA and CDR2 FQGTGA. The CDR3 has 14 residues. V was pared by 6 bases and J by 4 bases, with 7 bases of the junction left unmatched. CDR3 sequence (DNA): TGTGCCAGCAGTTCCAGCGGGAGTAGAGAGACCCAGTACTTC. Its protein product is CASSSSGSRETQYF.

This clone was counted only a few times. V is TRBV25-1 and J is TRBJ2-3, with 10 bases fitting TRBD2. Germline assignment: CDR1 MGHDK and CDR2 SYGVNS. The CDR3 extends over 16 amino acids. V trimming: 5 bases; J trimming: 5 bases; junction bases outside the gene matches: 10. DNA for the CDR3: TGTGCCAGCAGTCCAGAGCGGGAGGGCAGGTTAGATACGCAGTATTTT. Its protein is CASSPEREGRLDTQYF.

V and J are TRBV7-7 and TRBJ1-1; no clear D gene. V dropped 5 bases and J dropped 6 bases, with 13 bases sitting between them. The CDR3 covers 13 residues. Per the germline V gene, CDR1 is SSHAT and CDR2 is FNYEAQ (reference sequence). As DNA, the CDR3 is TGTGCCAGCAGCAAAGAAGGGAGTTCTGAAGCTTTCTTT. This codes for CASSKEGSSEAFF.

Only a few counts were recorded for this clone. The chain joins TRBV4-1 to TRBJ2-7; 11 positions agree with TRBD2. The CDR3 has 17 residues. The V and J ends lost 0 bases and 0 bases, in that order; junction bases with no gene match: 4. The germline CDR1 and CDR2 sequences are MGHRA and YSYEKL. The CDR3 DNA follows: TGCGCCAGCAGCCAAGATGGGACTAGCGGTTTCTCCTACGAGCAGTACTTC. Translation gives CASSQDGTSGFSYEQYF.

This clone was recorded a few times. The chain uses TRBV9 and TRBJ2-1, with a weak D call TRBD2 (5 bases). Trimming pared 0 bases from V and 4 bases from J, leaving 14 bases between. Germline V gene sequence: CDR1 SGDLS, CDR2 YYNGEE. The CDR3 consists of 16 residues. The CDR3 loop reads CASSVGRGTMYNEQFF. The CDR3 DNA sequence: TGTGCCAGCAGCGTAGGTCGGGGAACTATGTACAATGAGCAGTTCTTC.

The chain joins TRBV7-2 to TRBJ2-7, with a tentative D call TRBD2 (6 bases). Between the trimmed V and J ends, which lost 4 bases and 5 bases, there was a span of 18 bases. The CDR3 contains 15 residues. Per germline, CDR1 SGHTA and CDR2 FQGNSA. The CDR3, as DNA: TGTGCCAGCAGCTCGCCCGGGGGAGCGATCGACGAGCAGTACTTC. As protein: CASSSPGGAIDEQYF.

This clone occurred a few times. This rearrangement joins TRBV5-1 to TRBJ1-3; 9 nucleotides agree with TRBD1. V was clipped by 5 bases and J by 4 bases; unmatched bases: 10. CDR1 and CDR2 (germline): SGHRS, YFSETQ. The CDR3 contains 16 residues. The DNA for the CDR3 is TGCGCCAGCAGACAAGGACAGGGGACGCCCGGAAACACCATATATTTT. Translating gives CASRQGQGTPGNTIYF.

This clone turned up a few times. V gene TRBV7-9 combines with J gene TRBJ2-1; unclear D gene. The CDR3 is made up of 14 amino acids. Germline CDR1 reads SEHNR; CDR2 reads FQNEAQ (reference sequence). V was shortened by 7 bases and J by 0 bases, with 10 bases between the two germline ends. Here the CDR3 reads CASNPPSSYNEQFF. CDR3 DNA sequence: TGTGCCAGCAACCCCCCTAGCTCCTACAATGAGCAGTTCTTC.

This clone was seen more than once but under ten times. The rearrangement links TRBV6-5 to TRBJ2-7; the D is unclear. Germline CDR1 is MNHEY and CDR2 is SVGAGI. Trimming removed 10 bases from V and 1 base from J, with 14 bases in between. The CDR3 contains 13 residues. The CDR3 sequence is CATARTASYEQYF. In DNA, the CDR3 is TGTGCCACCGCTCGAACAGCATCCTACGAGCAGTACTTC.

This clone was picked up a small number of times. The gene calls are TRBV5-1 and TRBJ2-1; 10 bases fit TRBD2. Germline CDR1 reads SGHRS; CDR2 reads YFSETQ. CDR3 size: 16 residues. V shed 4 bases and J 3 bases; nucleotides not matched to a gene: 7. The CDR3 nucleotides are TGCGCCAGCAGCCTAATACTAGCGGGAAACTACAATGAGCAGTTCTTC. Protein product: CASSLILAGNYNEQFF. Drawing the rest from reference TRBV5-1 and TRBJ2-1, the complete variable domain is KAGVTQTPRYLIKTRGQQVTLSCSPISGHRSVSWYQQTPGQGLQFLFEYFSETQRNKGNFPGRFSGRQFSNSRSEMNVSTLELGDSALYLCASSLILAGNYNEQFFGPGTRLTVL.

The chain links TRBV6-1 to TRBJ2-1; D may be TRBD1 (6 bases). The CDR3 has 11 residues. With 4 bases removed from V and 12 bases from J, the gap between germline ends came to 10 bases. Germline loops: CDR1 MNHNS, CDR2 SASEGT. The CDR3 spells CASSGGQLQFF. The CDR3 coding sequence is TGTGCCAGCAGTGGTGGACAGTTGCAGTTCTTC.

V and J are TRBV6-1 and TRBJ2-3, with D unclear. CDR3 length equals 13 residues. Germline lookup yields CDR1 MNHNS and CDR2 SASEGT. V was cut by 1 base and J by 2 bases, with 4 bases left in between. The CDR3 reads CASSEELTDTQYF. The CDR3 DNA sequence: TGTGCCAGCAGTGAAGAGCTCACAGATACGCAGTATTTT.

The rearrangement uses TRBV30 and TRBJ2-5, with 9 bases matching TRBD2. The J call may be incorrect, as the DNA end agrees better with TRBJ2-7. Per germline, CDR1 GTSNPN and CDR2 SVGIG (reference sequence). The length of the CDR3 is 15 residues. This CDR3 reads CAWITSGRPSYEQYF. The CDR3 DNA follows: TGTGCCTGGATTACAAGCGGGAGGCCCTCCTACGAGCAGTACTTC.

There are a few counts of this clone. The chain carries TRBV19 and TRBJ2-7; 7 nucleotides line up with TRBD2. V dropped 3 bases and J dropped 2; count of bases not matched to a gene: 7. Germline V gene sequence: CDR1 LNHDA, CDR2 SQIVND (reference sequence). The CDR3 sequence is 15 residues long. CDR3 DNA: TGTGCCAGTAGTATCGGGGCGGGAGCCACCTACGAGCAGTACTTC. This codes for CASSIGAGATYEQYF.

This clone was observed a few times. The chain joins TRBV18 to TRBJ1-2, with 7 bases lining up with TRBD1. Losses at the gene ends were 5 bases for V and 0 bases for J; bases not matched to a gene: 3. The CDR3 has 14 amino acids. CDR1 is KGHSH and CDR2 is LQKENI in the germline V gene. DNA of the CDR3: TGTGCCAGCTCAGGGACAGTCACTAACTATGGCTACACCTTC. Its protein is CASSGTVTNYGYTF. The full variable domain, its missing parts supplied by reference TRBV18 and TRBJ1-2, is NAGVMQNPRHLVRRRGQEARLRCSPMKGHSHVYWYRQLPEEGLKFMVYLQKENIIDESGMPKERFSAEFPKEGPSILRIQQVVRGDSAAYFCASSGTVTNYGYTFGSGTRLTVV.

This clone was counted only a few times. The J gene is TRBJ2-1, the V gene TRBV2; 10 bases map to TRBD1. This CDR3 contains 15 residues. J was trimmed by 7 bases and V by 6 bases; bases with no gene match: 9. Germline CDR1 is SNHLY and CDR2 is FYNNEI. The CDR3 here is CASSLTGTGVNEQFF. CDR3 bases: TGTGCCAGCAGCCTTACCGGGACAGGGGTAAATGAGCAGTTCTTC.